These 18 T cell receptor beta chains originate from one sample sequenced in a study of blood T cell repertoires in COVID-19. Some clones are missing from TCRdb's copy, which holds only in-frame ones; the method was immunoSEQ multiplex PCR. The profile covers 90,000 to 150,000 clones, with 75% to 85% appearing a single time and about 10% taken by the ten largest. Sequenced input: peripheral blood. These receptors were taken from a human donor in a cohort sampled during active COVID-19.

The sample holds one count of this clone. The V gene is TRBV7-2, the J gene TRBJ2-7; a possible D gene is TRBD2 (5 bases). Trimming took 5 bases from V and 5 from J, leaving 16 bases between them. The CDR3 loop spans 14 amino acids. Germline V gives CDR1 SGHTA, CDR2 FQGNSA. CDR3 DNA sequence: TGTGCCAGCAGCCTCACCGAGGGTGGCCACGAGCAGTACTTC. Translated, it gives CASSLTEGGHEQYF.

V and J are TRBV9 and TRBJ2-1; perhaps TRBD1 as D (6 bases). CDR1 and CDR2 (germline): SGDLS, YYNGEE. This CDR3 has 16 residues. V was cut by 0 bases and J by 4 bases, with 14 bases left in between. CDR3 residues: CASSVEGQGTYNEQFF. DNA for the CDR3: TGTGCCAGCAGCGTAGAGGGGCAGGGGACGTACAATGAGCAGTTCTTC.

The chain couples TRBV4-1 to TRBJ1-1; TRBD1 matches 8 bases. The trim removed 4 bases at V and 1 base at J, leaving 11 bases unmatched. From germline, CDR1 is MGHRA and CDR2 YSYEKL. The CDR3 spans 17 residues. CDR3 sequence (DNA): TGCGCCAGCAGCCCGCGCGGACAGGGCGAACCGAACACTGAAGCTTTCTTT. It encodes CASSPRGQGEPNTEAFF.

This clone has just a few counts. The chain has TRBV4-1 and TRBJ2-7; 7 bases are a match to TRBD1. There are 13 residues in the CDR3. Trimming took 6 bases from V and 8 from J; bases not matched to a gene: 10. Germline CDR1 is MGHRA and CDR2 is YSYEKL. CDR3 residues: CASSRGTAVQQYF. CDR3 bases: TGCGCCAGCAGTCGTGGGACAGCGGTTCAGCAGTACTTC.

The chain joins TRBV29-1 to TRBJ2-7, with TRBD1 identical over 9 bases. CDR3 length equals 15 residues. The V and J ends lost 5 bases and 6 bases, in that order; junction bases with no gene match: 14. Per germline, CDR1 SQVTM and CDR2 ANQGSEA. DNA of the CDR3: TGCAGCGTTAACCCGGGACAGGGTTGGGATGGCGAGCAGTACTTC. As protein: CSVNPGQGWDGEQYF.

CDR3 region: CASSSGLRTEAFF. The CDR3 bases are TGTGCCAGCAGCTCAGGGTTGCGCACTGAAGCTTTCTTT. The V gene is TRBV3-1 (or the pseudogene TRBV3-2), the J gene TRBJ1-1, with TRBD1 as a possible D gene (5 bases). This CDR3 has 13 residues. CDR1 and CDR2 from the germline V gene are LGHDT and YNNKEL (reference sequence). V dropped 5 bases and J dropped 4 bases, with 11 bases sitting between them.

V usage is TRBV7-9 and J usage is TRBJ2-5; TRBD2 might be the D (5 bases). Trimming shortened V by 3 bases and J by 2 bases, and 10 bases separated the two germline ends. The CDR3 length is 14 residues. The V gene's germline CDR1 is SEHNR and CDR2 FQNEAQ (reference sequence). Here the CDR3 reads CASSFPGKQETQYF. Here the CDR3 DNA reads TGTGCCAGCAGCTTTCCCGGGAAACAAGAGACCCAGTACTTC. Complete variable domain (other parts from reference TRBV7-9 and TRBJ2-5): DTGVSQNPRHKITKRGQNVTFRCDPISEHNRLYWYRQTLGQGPEFLTYFQNEAQLEKSRLLSDRFSAERPKGSFSTLEIQRTEQGDSAMYLCASSFPGKQETQYFGPGTRLLVL.

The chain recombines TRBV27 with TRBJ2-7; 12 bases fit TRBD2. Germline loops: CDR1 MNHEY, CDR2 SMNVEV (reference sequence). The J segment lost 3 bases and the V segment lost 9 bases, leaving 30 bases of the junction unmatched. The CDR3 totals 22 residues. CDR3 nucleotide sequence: TGTGCCAGAAGGCCTCCGGGACTAGCGGGTTACTCGCTACCAAGTCCGAGCTACGAGCAGTACTTC. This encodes CARRPPGLAGYSLPSPSYEQYF.

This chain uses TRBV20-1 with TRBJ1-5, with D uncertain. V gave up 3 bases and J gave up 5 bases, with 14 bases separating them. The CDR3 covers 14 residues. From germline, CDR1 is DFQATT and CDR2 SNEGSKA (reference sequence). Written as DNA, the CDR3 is TGCAGTGCTAGTTTATCGGCAGGTCATCAGCCCCAGCATTTT. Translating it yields CSASLSAGHQPQHF.

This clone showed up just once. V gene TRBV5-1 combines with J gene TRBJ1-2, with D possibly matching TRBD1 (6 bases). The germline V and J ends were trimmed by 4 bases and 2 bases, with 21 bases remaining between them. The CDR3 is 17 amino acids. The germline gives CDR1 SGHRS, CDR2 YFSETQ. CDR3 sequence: CASSPAGTLRGNYGYTF. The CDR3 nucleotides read TGCGCCAGCAGCCCAGCCGGGACATTAAGGGGGAACTATGGCTACACCTTC.

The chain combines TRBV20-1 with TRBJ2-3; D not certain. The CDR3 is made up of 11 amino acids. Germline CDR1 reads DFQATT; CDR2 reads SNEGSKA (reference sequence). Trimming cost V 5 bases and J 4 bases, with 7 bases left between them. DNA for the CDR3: TGCAGTGCTCACCACTCAGATACGCAGTATTTT. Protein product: CSAHHSDTQYF.

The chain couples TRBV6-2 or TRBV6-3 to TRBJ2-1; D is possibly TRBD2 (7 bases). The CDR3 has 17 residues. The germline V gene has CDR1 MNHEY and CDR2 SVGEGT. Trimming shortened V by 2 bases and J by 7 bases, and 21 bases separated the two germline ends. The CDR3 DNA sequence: TGTGCCAGCAGTTACGGGGGCGCGGGAGCCGGTGCAAATGAGCAGTTCTTC. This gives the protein CASSYGGAGAGANEQFF.

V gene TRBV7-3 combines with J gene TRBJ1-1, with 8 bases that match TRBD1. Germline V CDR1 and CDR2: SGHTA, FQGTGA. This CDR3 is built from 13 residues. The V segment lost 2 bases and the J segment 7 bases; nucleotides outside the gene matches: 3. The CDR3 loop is CASSLLDRDEAFF. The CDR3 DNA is TGTGCCAGCAGCTTACTGGACAGGGATGAAGCTTTCTTT.

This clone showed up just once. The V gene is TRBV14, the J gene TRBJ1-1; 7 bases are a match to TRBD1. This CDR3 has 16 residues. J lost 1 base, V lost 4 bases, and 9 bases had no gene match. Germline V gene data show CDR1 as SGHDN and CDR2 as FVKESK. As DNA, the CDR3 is TGTGCCAGCAGCCCCCTGTGGGACAGAGAGAACACTGAAGCTTTCTTT. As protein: CASSPLWDRENTEAFF. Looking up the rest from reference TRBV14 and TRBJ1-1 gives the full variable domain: EAGVTQFPSHSVIEKGQTVTLRCDPISGHDNLYWYRRVMGKEIKFLLHFVKESKQDESGMPNNRFLAERTGGTYSTLKVQPAELEDSGVYFCASSPLWDRENTEAFFGQGTRLTVV.

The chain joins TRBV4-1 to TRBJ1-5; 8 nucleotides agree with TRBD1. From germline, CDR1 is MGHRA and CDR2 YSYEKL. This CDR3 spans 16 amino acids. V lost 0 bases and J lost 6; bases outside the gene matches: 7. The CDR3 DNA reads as TGCGCCAGCAGCCAAGATCCAGGGGGCGACGTTCAGCCCCAGCATTTT. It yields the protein CASSQDPGGDVQPQHF.

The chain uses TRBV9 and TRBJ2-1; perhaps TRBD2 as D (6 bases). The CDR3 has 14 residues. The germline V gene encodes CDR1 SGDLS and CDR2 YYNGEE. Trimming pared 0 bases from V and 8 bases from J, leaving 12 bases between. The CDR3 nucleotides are TGTGCCAGCAGCGTAGATTCGGGGGTCTATGAGCAGTTCTTC. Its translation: CASSVDSGVYEQFF.

CDR3 sequence: CAWSGAGGNQPQHF. CDR3 bases: TGTGCCTGGAGTGGCGCGGGGGGCAATCAGCCCCAGCATTTT. The chain carries TRBV30 and TRBJ1-5; a possible D gene is TRBD1 (5 bases). The germline V gene encodes CDR1 GTSNPN and CDR2 SVGIG (reference sequence). Trimming pared 1 base from V and 2 bases from J, leaving 9 bases between. The CDR3 is 14 residues long. Looking up the rest from reference TRBV30 and TRBJ1-5 gives the full variable domain: SQTIHQWPATLVQPVGSPLSLECTVEGTSNPNLYWYRQAAGRGLQLLFYSVGIGQISSEVPQNLSASRPQDRQFILSSKKLLLSDSGFYLCAWSGAGGNQPQHFGDGTRLSIL.

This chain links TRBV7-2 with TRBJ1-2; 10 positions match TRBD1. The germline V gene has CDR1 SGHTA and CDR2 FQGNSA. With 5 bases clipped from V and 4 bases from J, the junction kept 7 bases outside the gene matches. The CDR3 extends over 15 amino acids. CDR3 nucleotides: TGTGCCAGCAGCCCTCAGACAGGGGGCACCTATGGCTACACCTTC. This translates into CASSPQTGGTYGYTF.